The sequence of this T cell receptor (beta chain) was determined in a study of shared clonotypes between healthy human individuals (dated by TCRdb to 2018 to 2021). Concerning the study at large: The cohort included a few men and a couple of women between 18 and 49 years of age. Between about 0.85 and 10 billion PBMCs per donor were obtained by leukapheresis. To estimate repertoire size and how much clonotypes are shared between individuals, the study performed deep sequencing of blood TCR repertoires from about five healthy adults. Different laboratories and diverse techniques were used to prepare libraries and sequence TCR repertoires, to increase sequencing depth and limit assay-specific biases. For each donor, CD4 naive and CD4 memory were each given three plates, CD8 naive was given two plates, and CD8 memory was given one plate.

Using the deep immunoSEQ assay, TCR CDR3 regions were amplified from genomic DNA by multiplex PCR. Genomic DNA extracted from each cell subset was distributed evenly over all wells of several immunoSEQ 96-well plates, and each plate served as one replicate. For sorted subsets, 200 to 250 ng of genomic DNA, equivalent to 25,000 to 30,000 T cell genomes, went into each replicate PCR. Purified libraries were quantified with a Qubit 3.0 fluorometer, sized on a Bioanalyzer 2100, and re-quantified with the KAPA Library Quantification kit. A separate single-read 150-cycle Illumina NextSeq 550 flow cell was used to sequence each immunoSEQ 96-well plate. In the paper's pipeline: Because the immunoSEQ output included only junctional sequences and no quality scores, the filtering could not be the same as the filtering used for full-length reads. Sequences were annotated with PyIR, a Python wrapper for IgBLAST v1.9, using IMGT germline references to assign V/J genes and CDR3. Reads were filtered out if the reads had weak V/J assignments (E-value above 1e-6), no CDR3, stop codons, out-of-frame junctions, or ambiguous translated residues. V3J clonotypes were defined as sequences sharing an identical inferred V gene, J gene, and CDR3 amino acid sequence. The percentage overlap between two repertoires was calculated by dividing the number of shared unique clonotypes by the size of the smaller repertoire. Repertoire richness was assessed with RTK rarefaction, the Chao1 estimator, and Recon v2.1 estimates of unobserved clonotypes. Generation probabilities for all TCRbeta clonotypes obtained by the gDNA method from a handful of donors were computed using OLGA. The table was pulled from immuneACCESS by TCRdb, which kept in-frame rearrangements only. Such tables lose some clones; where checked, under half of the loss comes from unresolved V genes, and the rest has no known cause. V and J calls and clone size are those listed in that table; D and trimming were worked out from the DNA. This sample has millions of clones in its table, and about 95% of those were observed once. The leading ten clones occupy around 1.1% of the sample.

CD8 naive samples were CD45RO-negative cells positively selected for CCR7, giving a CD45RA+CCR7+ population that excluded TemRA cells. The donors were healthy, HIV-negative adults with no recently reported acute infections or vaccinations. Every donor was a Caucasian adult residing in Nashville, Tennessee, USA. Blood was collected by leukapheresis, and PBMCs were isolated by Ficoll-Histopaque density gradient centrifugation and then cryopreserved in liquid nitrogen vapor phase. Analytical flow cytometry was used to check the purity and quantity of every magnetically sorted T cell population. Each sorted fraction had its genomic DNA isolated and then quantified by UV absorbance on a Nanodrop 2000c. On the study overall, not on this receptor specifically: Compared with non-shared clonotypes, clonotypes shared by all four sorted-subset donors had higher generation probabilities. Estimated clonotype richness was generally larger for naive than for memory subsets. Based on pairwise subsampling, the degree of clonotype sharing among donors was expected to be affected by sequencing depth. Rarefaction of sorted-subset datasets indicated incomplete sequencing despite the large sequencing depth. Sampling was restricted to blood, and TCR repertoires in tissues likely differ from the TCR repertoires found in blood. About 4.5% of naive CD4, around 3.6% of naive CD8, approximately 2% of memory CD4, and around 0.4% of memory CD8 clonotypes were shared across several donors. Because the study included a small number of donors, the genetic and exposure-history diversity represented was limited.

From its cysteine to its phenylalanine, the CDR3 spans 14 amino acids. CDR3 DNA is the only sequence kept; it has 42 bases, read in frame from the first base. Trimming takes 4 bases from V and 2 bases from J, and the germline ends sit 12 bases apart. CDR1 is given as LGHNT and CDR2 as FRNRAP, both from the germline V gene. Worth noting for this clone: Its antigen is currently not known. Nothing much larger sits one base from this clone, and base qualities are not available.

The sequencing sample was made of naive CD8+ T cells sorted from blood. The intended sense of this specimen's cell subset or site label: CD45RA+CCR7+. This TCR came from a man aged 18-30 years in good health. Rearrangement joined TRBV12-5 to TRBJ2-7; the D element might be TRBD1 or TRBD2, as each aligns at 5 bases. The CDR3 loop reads CASGSGTVPYEQYF. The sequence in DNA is TGTGCTAGTGGTTCCGGGACCGTCCCCTACGAGCAGTACTTC.